This T cell receptor (beta chain) was obtained from a study of blood T cell repertoires in COVID-19. Per the original data handling: Reference gene primers were amplified, and this amplification served to estimate nucleated cell counts. Produced via immunoSEQ multiplex PCR; TCRdb's table is partial and in-frame only. V, J and clone size derive from that table, while D and trimming were established from the DNA sequence. The sample carries tens of thousands of clones, roughly 85% recorded once. Germline V gene lookup returns CDR1 SNHLY and CDR2 FYNNEI. The CDR3 runs 16 residues. The V gene lost 3 bases and the J gene lost 0 bases, with 12 bases spanning the gap.

This sequence joins TRBV2 and TRBJ2-1, with D unresolved. The clonotype comes from a man aged 55 to 69 with COVID-19, enrolled during active disease. Sequencing input: peripheral blood. The chain's CDR3 is CASSDWAFSSYNEQFF. The CDR3 DNA sequence: TGTGCCAGCAGTGATTGGGCTTTTAGCTCCTACAATGAGCAGTTCTTC.